One and the same sample provided the 27 T cell receptor beta chains below, sequenced in a study of spatial heterogeneity in lung cancer. TCRdb reanalysed the 5' RACE reads using MiXCR and keeps one entry per CDR3 protein. This table has 40,000 to 50,000 distinct CDR3 sequences, under 12% appearing once. Time point here: blood at routine non-recurrence follow-up after resection. Sequencing was performed on PBMCs, taken at follow-up. The receptors stem from a female donor with early-stage non-small cell lung cancer.

There are many counts of this clonotype. The rearrangement uses TRBV10-3 and TRBJ2-2; the D is unclear. The germline CDR1 and CDR2 sequences are ENHRY and SYGVKD. This CDR3 region has 14 residues. V was trimmed by 10 bases and J by 1 base, leaving 13 bases between them. The CDR3 loop reads CASKGRQNTGELFF. CDR3 nucleotide sequence: TGTGCCAGCAAGGGAAGACAGAACACCGGGGAGCTGTTTTTT.

The V call is TRBV7-9, the J call TRBJ1-4; 8 positions match TRBD1. With 5 bases clipped from V and 1 base from J, the junction kept 15 bases outside the gene matches. CDR3 size: 19 residues. CDR1 is SEHNR, CDR2 FQNEAQ, per germline (reference sequence). CDR3 nucleotides: TGTGCCAGCAGCGAGCCTCTCCAGGACAGGGTCCGAACTAATGAAAAACTGTTTTTT. This codes for CASSEPLQDRVRTNEKLFF.

This clonotype has a handful of counts. The CDR3 protein is CASSLTRGVAFF. In DNA, the CDR3 is TGTGCCAGCAGCCTTACCCGTGGCGTGGCTTTCTTT. The J gene is TRBJ1-1, the V gene TRBV6-2 or TRBV6-3; D remains unclear. The CDR3 is made up of 12 amino acids. Germline V gene data show CDR1 as MNHEY and CDR2 as SVGEGT. Trimming took off 6 bases at V and 11 bases at J, with 16 bases between the two ends.

The chain has TRBV30 and TRBJ1-1, with 9 bases fitting TRBD1. The CDR3 is made up of 14 amino acids. CDR1 and CDR2 (germline): GTSNPN, SVGIG (reference sequence). V trimming: 4 bases; J trimming: 8 bases; junction bases outside the gene matches: 11. This CDR3 reads CAWNADRGLGEAFF. CDR3 nucleotide sequence: TGTGCCTGGAACGCGGACAGGGGACTGGGCGAAGCTTTCTTT.

Ten or more counts support this clonotype. This chain links TRBV23-1 with TRBJ2-3; D might be TRBD1 (6 bases). TRBV23-1 carries the ORF label, with uncertain function. V lost 9 bases to trimming and J lost 2 bases, with 15 bases between them. The CDR3 length is 14 residues. CDR3: CASSPGHLTDTQYF. The CDR3 nucleotides read TGCGCCAGTTCACCGGGACACCTCACAGATACGCAGTATTTT.

This clonotype occurred a few times. The chain links TRBV7-2 to TRBJ2-1; 9 bases are shared with TRBD1. This CDR3 spans 15 amino acids. Germline V lookup: CDR1 SGHTA, CDR2 FQGNSA. The junction had 7 bases not matched to a gene; V was cut back by 4 bases and J by 6 bases. This chain's CDR3 is CASSSRDRVGNEQFF. CDR3 nucleotides: TGTGCCAGCAGCTCCCGGGACAGGGTAGGCAATGAGCAGTTCTTC.

This chain links TRBV5-1 with TRBJ2-7; 10 bases fit TRBD2. J lost 3 bases, V lost 0 bases, and 3 bases had no gene match. There are 15 residues in the CDR3. From germline, CDR1 is SGHRS and CDR2 YFSETQ. CDR3 amino acids: CASSLAASGGYEQYF. CDR3 DNA sequence: TGCGCCAGCAGCTTGGCCGCTAGCGGGGGCTACGAGCAGTACTTC.

This clonotype turned up a few times. The chain employs TRBV5-6 and TRBJ2-4, with a weak D call TRBD2 (5 bases). V was pared by 2 bases and J by 7 bases, with 7 bases between. This CDR3 has 12 amino acids. Germline V gene data show CDR1 as SGHDT and CDR2 as YYEEEE. The DNA of the CDR3 is TGTGCCAGCAGCTTAGGACTGAACATTCAGTACTTC. It specifies CASSLGLNIQYF.

This clonotype was counted ten times or more. The V call is TRBV3-1, the J call TRBJ1-2, with D perhaps matching TRBD1 (5 bases). Germline lookup yields CDR1 LGHDT and CDR2 YNNKEL (reference sequence). The CDR3 loop spans 15 amino acids. The V gene lost 6 bases and the J gene lost 4 bases, with 18 bases spanning the gap. This CDR3 reads CASRNYGGTGYGYTF. For the CDR3, the DNA is TGTGCCAGCAGAAATTACGGGGGAACGGGCTATGGCTACACCTTC.

There are a few counts of this clonotype. The gene calls are TRBV28 and TRBJ2-5; 9 bases line up with TRBD2. CDR1 is MDHEN, CDR2 SYDVKM, per germline. V lost 7 bases to trimming and J lost 5 bases; unmatched junction nucleotides: 8. The CDR3 is 14 residues long. The CDR3 loop is CASTVAGAGETQYF. Written as DNA, the CDR3 is TGTGCCAGCACCGTAGCGGGGGCCGGGGAGACCCAGTACTTC.

This clonotype was picked up many times. The rearrangement uses TRBV20-1 and TRBJ2-3, with TRBD2 identical over 8 bases. V shed 0 bases, J shed 2 bases, and the junction held 7 bases outside the gene matches. This CDR3 contains 16 residues. CDR1 and CDR2 (germline): DFQATT, SNEGSKA (reference sequence). CDR3 DNA sequence: TGCAGTGCTAGAGATATTAGGCGGGGGGACACAGATACGCAGTATTTT. This sequence encodes CSARDIRRGDTDTQYF.

This chain uses TRBV28 with TRBJ2-3; 9 nucleotides agree with TRBD2. Germline CDR1 is MDHEN and CDR2 is SYDVKM. This CDR3 is 15 amino acids long. V lost 7 bases and J lost 4; bases outside the gene matches: 9. Here the CDR3 DNA reads TGTGCCAGCATTCCTGGGGCGGGGGGGCCAGATACGCAGTATTTT. Its translation is CASIPGAGGPDTQYF.

This clonotype was seen a handful of times. The chain employs TRBV6-2 or TRBV6-3 and TRBJ2-7, with 9 bases aligning to TRBD2. CDR1 is MNHEY, CDR2 SVGEGT, per germline. With 4 bases clipped from V and 2 bases from J, the junction kept 9 bases outside the gene matches. This CDR3 is 16 amino acids long. CDR3 amino acids: CASSSPLAGNPYEQYF. CDR3 in DNA: TGTGCCAGCAGTTCTCCACTAGCGGGCAACCCCTACGAGCAGTACTTC.

This clonotype was detected a few times. The chain employs TRBV20-1 and TRBJ1-2, with 7 bases identical to TRBD1. Germline loops: CDR1 DFQATT, CDR2 SNEGSKA (reference sequence). The CDR3 is 14 residues long. V lost 3 bases, J lost 0 bases, and 4 bases stayed unmatched. CDR3 in amino acids: CSASEGAANYGYTF. As DNA, the CDR3 is TGCAGTGCTAGTGAGGGGGCAGCTAACTATGGCTACACCTTC.

This clonotype showed up many times. The chain uses TRBV7-3 and TRBJ2-3, with no clear D. V was pared by 1 base and J by 2 bases, with 10 bases between. The CDR3 runs 15 residues. CDR1 SGHTA and CDR2 FQGTGA come from the germline V gene. The CDR3 is CASSLIAGSTDTQYF. The CDR3 DNA reads TGTGCCAGCAGCTTAATAGCTGGTTCCACAGATACGCAGTATTTT.

This clonotype was found many times. The rearrangement uses TRBV9 and TRBJ2-5; 7 nucleotides match TRBD1. CDR3 length equals 14 residues. Per the germline V gene, CDR1 is SGDLS and CDR2 is YYNGEE. Trimming removed 2 bases from V and 2 bases from J; junction bases left unmatched: 3. CDR3 coding DNA: TGTGCCAGCAGCGTCCGGGACAGTCAAGAGACCCAGTACTTC. It encodes CASSVRDSQETQYF.

This clonotype has a count of ten or more. The gene calls are TRBV11-2 and TRBJ1-1; TRBD1 might be the D (5 bases). With 3 bases removed from V and 5 bases from J, the gap between germline ends came to 19 bases. Germline loops: CDR1 SGHAT, CDR2 FQNNGV. The CDR3 is 16 amino acids. CDR3 nucleotides: TGTGCCAGCAGCTTGGCTCTTGACAGCTGGGGGACTGAAGCTTTCTTT. Protein product: CASSLALDSWGTEAFF.

The chain couples TRBV2 to TRBJ2-2; D is ambiguous. CDR1 and CDR2 (germline): SNHLY, FYNNEI. The germline V and J ends were trimmed by 2 bases and 4 bases, with 8 bases remaining between them. The CDR3 runs to 14 residues. The CDR3: CASSERQLTGELFF. The CDR3 bases are TGTGCCAGCAGTGAAAGGCAGCTCACCGGGGAGCTGTTTTTT.

This clonotype was seen at least ten times. V gene TRBV4-1 combines with J gene TRBJ1-4; no clear D. V dropped 0 bases and J dropped 0 bases, with 11 bases sitting between them. This CDR3 has 17 amino acids. Germline loops: CDR1 MGHRA, CDR2 YSYEKL. CDR3 sequence: CASSQEHPIATNEKLFF. The CDR3 DNA sequence: TGCGCCAGCAGCCAAGAGCACCCGATTGCAACTAATGAAAAACTGTTTTTT.

This clonotype appeared many times. The J gene is TRBJ1-1, the V gene TRBV28, with TRBD1 identical over 8 bases. The CDR3 consists of 14 residues. V shed 4 bases, J shed 8 bases, and the junction held 9 bases outside the gene matches. CDR1 is MDHEN, CDR2 SYDVKM, per germline. The CDR3 DNA reads TGTGCCAGCAGTTCAAGAGAGACAGGGGCCGAAGCTTTCTTT. Its protein is CASSSRETGAEAFF.

CDR3 sequence reads: CASSLRQGLDGELFF. The CDR3 region has the DNA TGTGCCAGCAGTCTGAGACAGGGTCTGGACGGGGAGCTGTTTTTT. The chain is built from TRBV12-3 or TRBV12-4 and TRBJ2-2; the match to TRBD1 covers 7 bases. The CDR3 has 15 residues. The junction had 10 bases not matched to a gene; V was cut back by 5 bases and J by 7 bases.

This clonotype was counted ten times or more. V gene TRBV30 combines with J gene TRBJ1-2; D unresolved. Between the trimmed V and J ends, which lost 0 bases and 10 bases, there was a span of 18 bases. Germline CDR1 reads GTSNPN; CDR2 reads SVGIG (reference sequence). The length of the CDR3 is 14 residues. CDR3 DNA sequence: TGTGCCTGGAGTGTACTAGGGTCCACCTGGGACTACACCTTC. This encodes CAWSVLGSTWDYTF.

This clonotype was recorded many times. The V call is TRBV4-3, the J call TRBJ2-6; either TRBD1 or TRBD2 may supply D (5 bases each). V lost 4 bases and J 4 bases, leaving 14 bases between the germline ends. Per germline, CDR1 LGHNA and CDR2 YSLEER. The CDR3 has 16 amino acids. The CDR3 is CASSLNRGGGANVLTF. DNA for the CDR3: TGCGCCAGCAGCCTCAACCGGGGCGGAGGGGCCAACGTCCTGACTTTC.

This clonotype was counted many times. The chain carries TRBV19 and TRBJ2-3; D is unresolved. V shed 5 bases and J shed 2 bases, with 8 bases lying between them. The V gene's germline CDR1 is LNHDA and CDR2 SQIVND (reference sequence). The CDR3 contains 13 residues. CDR3 amino acids: CASSSRDTDTQYF. The CDR3 coding sequence is TGTGCCAGTAGTTCGCGAGACACAGATACGCAGTATTTT.

The chain uses TRBV7-2 and TRBJ2-5; 7 bases match TRBD1. The CDR3 spans 14 residues. With V trimmed by 3 bases and J by 3 bases, 4 bases remained unmatched. Germline values: CDR1 SGHTA, CDR2 FQGNSA. DNA for the CDR3: TGTGCCAGCAGCTTCCCCGGGACAGAAGAGACCCAGTACTTC. This sequence encodes CASSFPGTEETQYF. Full variable domain (missing parts from reference TRBV7-2 and TRBJ2-5): GAGVSQSPSNKVTEKGKDVELRCDPISGHTALYWYRQSLGQGLEFLIYFQGNSAPDKSGLPSDRFSAERTGGSVSTLTIQRTQQEDSAVYLCASSFPGTEETQYFGPGTRLLVL.

There are a few counts of this clonotype. This chain links TRBV7-7 with TRBJ2-3; D tentatively fits TRBD1 or TRBD2 (6 bases each). The CDR3 consists of 13 residues. In germline, CDR1 is SSHAT, CDR2 FNYEAQ (reference sequence). This CDR3 reads CASSGALTDTQYF. In nucleotides, the CDR3 is TGTGCTTCCTCGGGGGCTCTCACAGATACGCAGTATTTT.

V and J are TRBV28 and TRBJ1-2; the match to TRBD1 covers 8 bases. The CDR3 is 13 amino acids. Germline loops: CDR1 MDHEN, CDR2 SYDVKM. The trim removed 6 bases at V and 6 bases at J, leaving 6 bases unmatched. CDR3 sequence (DNA): TGTGCCAGCAGCCCGGACAGGGTCGATGGCTACACCTTC. It codes for CASSPDRVDGYTF.